This TCR beta chain was documented in a study of response to subunit inactivated influenza vaccine. TCRdb used MiXCR to reprocess the RT-PCR reads, holding one entry per CDR3 protein. The sample consists of over 650,000 distinct CDR3 sequences, roughly 18% of them appearing once. The CDR3 is made up of 12 amino acids. V dropped 5 bases and J dropped 8 bases, with 8 bases sitting between them. Per the germline V gene, CDR1 is SGHRS and CDR2 is YFSETQ. Study findings and constraints: Authors proposed each seasonal influenza vaccination draws in few new T cells.

On this clonotype: Its specificity is unknown.

Sequences were derived from PBMCs from blood, sampled 5 to 6 days after vaccination. This rearrangement joins TRBV5-1 to TRBJ1-6; D is unclear. The clonotype was recovered from a man in his fifties who received an inactivated influenza vaccine. CDR3 amino acids: CASSTVDSPLHF. The CDR3, as DNA: TGCGCCAGCAGTACGGTGGATTCACCCCTCCACTTT.